The entry that follows covers one TCR beta chain sequence. The germline V gene has CDR1 SNHLY and CDR2 FYNNEI. The CDR3 covers 15 residues. Trimming stripped 6 bases from V and 2 bases from J, with 14 bases between. These data originate in a study of CD8+CD57+ T cells in acquired aplastic anemia. About the research overall: Recorded DNA amounts for sorted CD4+ and CD8+ cells had an average of roughly 3.4 ug.

Sequencing involved patients with CD8+CD57+ cell expansion previously shown by flow cytometry. The template for TCR beta VDJ and CDR3 sequence profiling was genomic DNA. From the reads, TCRdb called clonotypes with MiXCR, one entry per CDR3 protein. The table has a few hundred thousand distinct CDR3 sequences, under 60% seen once. The TCR comes from a human donor with aplastic anemia. V is TRBV2 and J is TRBJ2-1; D perhaps matches TRBD2 (6 bases). The material sequenced was sorted CD4+, CD8+, or CD8+CD57+ T cells (not recorded which) from PBMCs. CDR3 bases: TGTGCCAGCAGCCTCCTAACGGGAGCCTACAATGAGCAGTTCTTC. This translates into CASSLLTGAYNEQFF.